This TCR beta chain was obtained from a study of T cells in localized non-small cell lung cancer. Some clones are missing from TCRdb's copy, which holds only in-frame ones; the method was immunoSEQ multiplex PCR. This table holds almost 30,000 clones, 85% to 90% found once. The CDR3 covers 15 residues. Germline V gives CDR1 KGHSH, CDR2 LQKENI. The junction had 9 bases not matched to a gene; V was cut back by 6 bases and J by 6 bases. The source material was peripheral blood, sampled before any cancer treatment. The chain has TRBV18 and TRBJ2-7, with 12 bases matching TRBD2. The clonotype originates from a female donor of 60 years or more with stage III squamous cell lung carcinoma. This chain's CDR3 is CASSLGTSGYSEQYF. The CDR3 DNA sequence: TGTGCCAGCTCGCTAGGGACTAGCGGGTACAGCGAGCAGTACTTC.